The 19 T cell receptor beta chains given below trace back to one sample, sequenced in a study of T cells in Graves' hyperthyroidism and ophthalmopathy. RNA transcripts served as the template for amplifying TCR beta CDR3 regions. During a first-round RT-PCR of the TCR CDR3, the HTBI primer set was used. TCRdb reprocessed the multiplex PCR reads via MiXCR and lists one record per CDR3 protein. This table has approximately 700,000 distinct CDR3 sequences, around 15% appearing once. The source material was blood. These receptors were collected from a man aged 18 to 29 with Graves' hyperthyroidism.

This clonotype was found a few times. V is TRBV10-2 and J is TRBJ1-2; D gene unclear. Germline V gene data show CDR1 as WSHSY and CDR2 as SAAADI. V lost 5 bases and J lost 6, with 13 bases in between. This CDR3 is built from 13 residues. This chain's CDR3 is CASSRRDGDGYTF. The CDR3 DNA sequence: TGCGCCAGCAGTCGACGGGATGGAGATGGCTACACCTTC.

This clonotype was counted a few times. The chain has TRBV6-1 and TRBJ2-5, with a tentative D call TRBD1 (6 bases). There are 13 residues in the CDR3. The ends were cut back, 6 bases at V and 5 bases at J, with 13 bases in the middle. CDR1 and CDR2 (germline): MNHNS, SASEGT. The CDR3 region has the DNA TGTGCCAGCAGCAACAGGGCATCCGAGACCCAGTACTTC. Protein: CASSNRASETQYF.

This clonotype was recorded at least ten times. The CDR3 nucleotides are TGTGCCAGCAGCTACACCGGGACAGGGTACGAGCAGTACTTC. Its protein is CASSYTGTGYEQYF. The chain joins TRBV28 to TRBJ2-7; 9 positions match TRBD1. Looked up from germline, CDR1 is MDHEN and CDR2 is SYDVKM. The CDR3 runs 14 residues. With V trimmed by 6 bases and J by 4 bases, 7 bases remained unmatched.

This clonotype was seen ten or more times. The rearrangement uses TRBV28 and TRBJ2-7; weak D call: TRBD2 (5 bases). Germline V gene sequence: CDR1 MDHEN, CDR2 SYDVKM. Trimming pared 6 bases from V and 3 bases from J, leaving 12 bases between. The CDR3 contains 13 residues. Here the CDR3 reads CASRLRERYEQYF. CDR3 bases: TGTGCCAGCAGGCTAAGGGAGCGCTACGAGCAGTACTTC.

This clonotype was observed at least ten times. The chain is built from TRBV3-1 and TRBJ2-5, with a weak D call TRBD2 (6 bases). The CDR3 is 16 amino acids. Germline V CDR1 and CDR2: LGHDT, YNNKEL (reference sequence). Trimming removed 3 bases at V and 5 bases at J, with 19 bases between. The CDR3 nucleotides read TGTGCCAGCAGCCATGATCGGGGGAGTAGAGGGGAGACCCAGTACTTC. Translating gives CASSHDRGSRGETQYF.

The chain joins TRBV2 to TRBJ2-7; 7 bases agree with TRBD1. The germline CDR1 and CDR2 sequences are SNHLY and FYNNEI. Trimming at V came to 6 bases and at J to 3 bases, leaving 2 bases not matched to a gene. The CDR3 length is 12 residues. The chain's CDR3 is CASRTGNYEQYF. CDR3 in DNA: TGTGCCAGCAGGACAGGGAACTACGAGCAGTACTTC.

This clonotype was seen many times. The rearrangement uses TRBV6-1 and TRBJ2-7; TRBD2 matches 8 bases. This CDR3 contains 16 residues. J lost 2 bases, V lost 4 bases, and 10 bases had no gene match. The germline CDR1 and CDR2 sequences are MNHNS and SASEGT. Written as DNA, the CDR3 is TGTGCCAGCAGTGGACAACTAGCGGCACTAACCTACGAGCAGTACTTC. This gives the protein CASSGQLAALTYEQYF.

V gene TRBV6-1 combines with J gene TRBJ2-1; 12 nucleotides match TRBD2. Trimming at V came to 6 bases and at J to 7 bases, leaving 10 bases not matched to a gene. The CDR3 is 16 amino acids. Germline values: CDR1 MNHNS, CDR2 SASEGT. CDR3 amino acids: CASRLTLAGGQNEQFF. CDR3 sequence (DNA): TGTGCCAGCAGACTAACCCTAGCGGGAGGGCAGAATGAGCAGTTCTTC.

CDR3 nucleotides: TGTGCCAGTAGTATCCTAGCGGGAGGGGCCTACGAGCAGTACTTC. Translating it yields CASSILAGGAYEQYF. The V gene is TRBV19, the J gene TRBJ2-7, with 12 bases matching TRBD2. Germline V gene sequence: CDR1 LNHDA, CDR2 SQIVND (reference sequence). V lost 3 bases, J lost 2 bases, and 2 bases stayed unmatched. There are 15 residues in the CDR3.

CDR3 sequence: CASGGGAATNEKLFF. The CDR3 nucleotides read TGTGCCTCCGGCGGGGGGGCAGCAACTAATGAAAAACTGTTTTTT. The chain links TRBV12-3 or TRBV12-4 to TRBJ1-4; a weak D match, TRBD1 (6 bases). V was clipped by 11 bases and J by 0 bases, with 16 bases between them. The CDR3 extends over 15 amino acids.

This clonotype came up many times. The rearrangement joins TRBV6-2 or TRBV6-3 to TRBJ2-1; 13 bases align to TRBD2. J gave up 9 bases and V 4 bases, and 6 bases lay outside the gene matches. The CDR3 totals 15 residues. In germline, CDR1 is MNHEY, CDR2 SVGEGT. The CDR3 bases are TGTGCCAGCAGTTTCCCGACTAGCGGGAGGAGTGAGCAGTTCTTC. It specifies CASSFPTSGRSEQFF.

The chain uses TRBV6-1 and TRBJ1-3; D gene ambiguous. The V gene lost 6 bases and the J gene lost 0 bases, with 12 bases spanning the gap. The CDR3 sequence is 15 residues long. Germline loops: CDR1 MNHNS, CDR2 SASEGT. The CDR3, as DNA: TGTGCCAGCAGACGCACGGCGAGCTCTGGAAACACCATATATTTT. Its protein is CASRRTASSGNTIYF.

This clonotype was observed a handful of times. The chain carries TRBV7-2 and TRBJ2-1; D perhaps matches TRBD2 (6 bases). Germline CDR1 reads SGHTA; CDR2 reads FQGNSA. There are 14 residues in the CDR3. Trimming took 2 bases from V and 7 from J, leaving 12 bases between them. In DNA, the CDR3 is TGTGCCAGCAGCTTATGGGAGGTTGGGAATGAGCAGTTCTTC. It encodes CASSLWEVGNEQFF.

This clonotype has a count of ten or more. The chain recombines TRBV20-1 with TRBJ2-3; D is unresolved. CDR3 length: 12 amino acids. Trimming pared 1 base from V and 4 bases from J, leaving 6 bases between. Germline V gives CDR1 DFQATT, CDR2 SNEGSKA (reference sequence). CDR3 protein: CSARAEADTQYF. In nucleotides, the CDR3 is TGCAGTGCTAGAGCCGAGGCAGATACGCAGTATTTT.

The rearrangement joins TRBV2 to TRBJ2-7; D is possibly TRBD1 (5 bases). The CDR3 runs to 14 residues. CDR1 and CDR2 (germline): SNHLY, FYNNEI. The germline V and J ends were trimmed by 6 bases and 3 bases, with 15 bases remaining between them. CDR3 nucleotide sequence: TGTGCCAGCAGGGAAAAGACAGATTACTACGAGCAGTACTTC. Translated, it gives CASREKTDYYEQYF.

This clonotype was observed many times. J is TRBJ2-3 and V is TRBV28; tentatively, D is TRBD2 (6 bases). Germline V lookup: CDR1 MDHEN, CDR2 SYDVKM. V was pared by 5 bases and J by 2 bases, with 17 bases between. There are 16 residues in the CDR3. This CDR3 reads CASSPLIAEHTDTQYF. The CDR3 region has the DNA TGTGCCAGCAGTCCTCTAATAGCGGAACACACAGATACGCAGTATTTT.

Only a few counts were recorded for this clonotype. V gene TRBV10-3 combines with J gene TRBJ2-7, with 7 bases lining up with TRBD1. The germline gives CDR1 ENHRY, CDR2 SYGVKD. The CDR3 has 13 amino acids. V lost 6 bases to trimming and J lost 3 bases; unmatched junction nucleotides: 5. CDR3 bases: TGTGCCATCAGGGGACAGTTAATCTACGAGCAGTACTTC. Translation: CAIRGQLIYEQYF.

This clonotype was detected a few times. The chain employs TRBV9 and TRBJ1-4; D call uncertain. CDR3 length: 15 residues. The germline V gene encodes CDR1 SGDLS and CDR2 YYNGEE. V lost 1 base, J lost 0 bases, and 7 bases lay in between. CDR3 region: CASSVFGATNEKLFF. The CDR3 DNA reads as TGTGCCAGCAGCGTATTCGGAGCAACTAATGAAAAACTGTTTTTT.

The rearrangement links TRBV12-3 or TRBV12-4 to TRBJ2-7; perhaps TRBD2 as D (5 bases). The V end lost 11 bases, the J end lost 6 bases, and 14 bases lay between the germline ends. This CDR3 comprises 11 residues. This chain's CDR3 is CAGYSEGEQYF. CDR3 nucleotides: TGTGCCGGTTACTCCGAGGGCGAGCAGTACTTC.